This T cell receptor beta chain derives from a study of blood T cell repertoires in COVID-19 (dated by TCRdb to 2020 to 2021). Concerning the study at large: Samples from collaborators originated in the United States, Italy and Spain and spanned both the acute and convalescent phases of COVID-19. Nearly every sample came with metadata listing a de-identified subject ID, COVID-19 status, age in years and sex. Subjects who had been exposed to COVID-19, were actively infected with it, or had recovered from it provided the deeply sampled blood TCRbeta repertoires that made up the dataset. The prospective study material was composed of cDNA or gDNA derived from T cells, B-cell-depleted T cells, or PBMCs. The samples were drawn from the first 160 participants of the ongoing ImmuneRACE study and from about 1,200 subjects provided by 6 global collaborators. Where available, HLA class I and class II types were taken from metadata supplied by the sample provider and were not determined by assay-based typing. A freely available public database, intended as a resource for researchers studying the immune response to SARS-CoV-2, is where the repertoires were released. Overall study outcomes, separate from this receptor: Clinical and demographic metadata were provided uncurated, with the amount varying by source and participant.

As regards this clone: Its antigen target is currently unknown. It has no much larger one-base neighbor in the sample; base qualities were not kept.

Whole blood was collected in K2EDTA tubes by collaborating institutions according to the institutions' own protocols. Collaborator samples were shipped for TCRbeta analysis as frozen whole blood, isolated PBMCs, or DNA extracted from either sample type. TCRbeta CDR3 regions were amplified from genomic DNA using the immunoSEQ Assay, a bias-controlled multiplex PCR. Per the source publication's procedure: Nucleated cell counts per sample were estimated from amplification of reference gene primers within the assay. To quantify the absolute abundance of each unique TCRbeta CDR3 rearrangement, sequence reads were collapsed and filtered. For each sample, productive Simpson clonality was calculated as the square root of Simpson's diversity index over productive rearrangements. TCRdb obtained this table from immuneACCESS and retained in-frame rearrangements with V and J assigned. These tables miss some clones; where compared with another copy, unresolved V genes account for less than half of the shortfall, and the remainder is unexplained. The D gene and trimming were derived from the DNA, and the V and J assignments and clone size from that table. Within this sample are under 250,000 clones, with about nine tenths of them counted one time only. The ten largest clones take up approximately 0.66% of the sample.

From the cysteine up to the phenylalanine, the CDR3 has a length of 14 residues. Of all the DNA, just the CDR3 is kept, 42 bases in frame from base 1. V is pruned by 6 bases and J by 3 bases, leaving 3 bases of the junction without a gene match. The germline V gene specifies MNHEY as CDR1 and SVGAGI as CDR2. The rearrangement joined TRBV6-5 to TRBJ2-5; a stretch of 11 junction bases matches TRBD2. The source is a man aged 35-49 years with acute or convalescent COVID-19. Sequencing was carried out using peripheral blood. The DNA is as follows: TGTGCCAGCAGCGGACTAGCGGGTAAAGAGACCCAGTACTTC. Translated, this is CASSGLAGKETQYF.